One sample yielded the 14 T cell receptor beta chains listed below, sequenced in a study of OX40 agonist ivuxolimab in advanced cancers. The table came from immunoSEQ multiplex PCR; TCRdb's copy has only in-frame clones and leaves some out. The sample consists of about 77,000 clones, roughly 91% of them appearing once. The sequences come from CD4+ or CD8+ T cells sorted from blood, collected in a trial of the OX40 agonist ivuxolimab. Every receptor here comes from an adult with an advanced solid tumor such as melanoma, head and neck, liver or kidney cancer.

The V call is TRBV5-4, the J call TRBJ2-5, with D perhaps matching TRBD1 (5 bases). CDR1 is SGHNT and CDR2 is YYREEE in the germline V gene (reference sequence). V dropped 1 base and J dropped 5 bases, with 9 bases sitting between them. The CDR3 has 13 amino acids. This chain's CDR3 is CASSLPSGETQYF. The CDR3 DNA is TGTGCCAGCAGCTTGCCCTCAGGGGAGACCCAGTACTTC. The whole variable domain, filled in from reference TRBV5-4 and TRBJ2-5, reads ETGVTQSPTHLIKTRGQQVTLRCSSQSGHNTVSWYQQALGQGPQFIFQYYREEENGRGNFPPRFSGLQFPNYSSELNVNALELDDSALYLCASSLPSGETQYFGPGTRLLVL.

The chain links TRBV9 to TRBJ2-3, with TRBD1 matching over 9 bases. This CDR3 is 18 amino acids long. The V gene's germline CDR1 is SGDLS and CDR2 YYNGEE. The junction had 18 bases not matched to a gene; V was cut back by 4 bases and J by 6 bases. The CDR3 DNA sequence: TGTGCCAGCAGCTCCCGCGACAGGGGGGTTTTCCCGTGGGATACGCAGTATTTT. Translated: CASSSRDRGVFPWDTQYF.

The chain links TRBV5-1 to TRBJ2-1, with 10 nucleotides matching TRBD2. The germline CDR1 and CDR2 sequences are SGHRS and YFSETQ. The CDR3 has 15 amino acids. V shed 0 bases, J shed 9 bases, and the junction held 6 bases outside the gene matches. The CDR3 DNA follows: TGCGCCAGCAGCTTGGCCTGGCTAGCGGGAGTTGAGCAGTTCTTC. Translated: CASSLAWLAGVEQFF.

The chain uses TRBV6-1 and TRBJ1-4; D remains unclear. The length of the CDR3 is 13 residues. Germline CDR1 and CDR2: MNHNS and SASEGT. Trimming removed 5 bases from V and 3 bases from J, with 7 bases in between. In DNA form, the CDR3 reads TGTGCCAGCAGTCCGCGTTCTAATGAAAAACTGTTTTTT. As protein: CASSPRSNEKLFF.

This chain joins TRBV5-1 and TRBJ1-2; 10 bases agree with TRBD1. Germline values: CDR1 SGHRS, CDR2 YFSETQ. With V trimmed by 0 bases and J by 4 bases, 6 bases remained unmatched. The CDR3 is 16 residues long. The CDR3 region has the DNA TGCGCCAGCAGCTTGGCCCTGACAGGGGGCGCCTATGGCTACACCTTC. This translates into CASSLALTGGAYGYTF.

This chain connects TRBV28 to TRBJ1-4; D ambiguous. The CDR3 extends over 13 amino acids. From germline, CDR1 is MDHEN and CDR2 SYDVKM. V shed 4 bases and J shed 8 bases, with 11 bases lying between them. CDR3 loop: CASSSSRLEKLFF. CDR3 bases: TGTGCCAGCAGTTCATCCCGGCTCGAAAAACTGTTTTTT.

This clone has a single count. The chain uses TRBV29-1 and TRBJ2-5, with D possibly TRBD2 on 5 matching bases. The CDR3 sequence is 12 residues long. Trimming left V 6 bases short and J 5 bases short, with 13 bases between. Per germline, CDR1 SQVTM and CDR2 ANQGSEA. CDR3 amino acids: CSVCPGGETQYF. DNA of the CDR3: TGCAGCGTATGCCCCGGCGGGGAGACCCAGTACTTC.

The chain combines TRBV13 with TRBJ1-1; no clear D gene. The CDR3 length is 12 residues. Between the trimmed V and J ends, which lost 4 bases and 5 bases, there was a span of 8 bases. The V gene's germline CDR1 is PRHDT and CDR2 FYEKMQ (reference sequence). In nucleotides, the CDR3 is TGTGCCAGCAGCTCTGCGGGTACTGAAGCTTTCTTT. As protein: CASSSAGTEAFF.

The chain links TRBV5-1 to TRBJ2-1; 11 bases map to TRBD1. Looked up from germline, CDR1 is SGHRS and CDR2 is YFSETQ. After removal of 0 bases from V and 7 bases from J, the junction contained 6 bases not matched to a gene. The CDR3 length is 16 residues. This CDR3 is CASSLVGTGGLNEQFF. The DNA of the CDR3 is TGCGCCAGCAGCTTGGTCGGGACAGGGGGTCTTAATGAGCAGTTCTTC.

For the CDR3, the DNA is TGCGCCAGCAGCCAATCGGTGTCAGCCGCACCAACGAGAGATAACTATGGCTACACCTTC. This encodes CASSQSVSAAPTRDNYGYTF. The chain couples TRBV4-1 to TRBJ1-2; D unresolved. Deletions cut 2 bases from V and 1 base from J, with 26 bases between. The CDR3 covers 20 residues. Germline lookup yields CDR1 MGHRA and CDR2 YSYEKL.

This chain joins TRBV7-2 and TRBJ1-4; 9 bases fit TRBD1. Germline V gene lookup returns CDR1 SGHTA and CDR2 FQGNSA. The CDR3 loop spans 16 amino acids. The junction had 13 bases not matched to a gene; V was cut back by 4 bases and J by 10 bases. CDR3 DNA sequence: TGTGCCAGCAGCTCTAACAGACAGGGGGGGTCGGGAAAACTGTTTTTT. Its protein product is CASSSNRQGGSGKLFF.

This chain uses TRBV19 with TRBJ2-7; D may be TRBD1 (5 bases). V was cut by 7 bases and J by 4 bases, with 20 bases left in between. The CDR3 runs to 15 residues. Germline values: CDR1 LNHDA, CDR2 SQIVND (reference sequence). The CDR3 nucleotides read TGTGCCAGTACCCCCACTCCTCAGGGTACGTACGAGCAGTACTTC. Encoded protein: CASTPTPQGTYEQYF.

The CDR3: CASSSWGLGLAASYNEQFF. CDR3 DNA: TGTGCCAGCAGCTCGTGGGGCCTCGGACTAGCGGCCTCCTACAATGAGCAGTTCTTC. The V and J genes are TRBV7-2 and TRBJ2-1, with TRBD2 matching over 10 bases. V lost 4 bases to trimming and J lost 0 bases; unmatched junction nucleotides: 12. The CDR3 totals 19 residues. CDR1 and CDR2 from the germline V gene are SGHTA and FQGNSA.

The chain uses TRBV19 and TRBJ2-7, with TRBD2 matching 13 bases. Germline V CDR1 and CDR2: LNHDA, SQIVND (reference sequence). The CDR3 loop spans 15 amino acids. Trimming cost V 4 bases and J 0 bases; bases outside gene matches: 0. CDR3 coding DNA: TGTGCCAGTAGTAGGACTAGCGGGAGCTCCTACGAGCAGTACTTC. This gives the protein CASSRTSGSSYEQYF.